The rows below give T cell receptor beta chains drawn from one sample of a study of siplizumab effects on memory and regulatory T cells. Profiled with immunoSEQ multiplex PCR; TCRdb holds only in-frame clones, not every one. The sample records about 80,000 clones, roughly 94% being singletons. The sequenced sample consisted of CD8+ T cells sorted from blood. The receptors shown here come from a human donor in good health. Both conserved end residues are part of each CDR3. D genes are given only for firm matches. A row's size may be missing; if present it is once, few, many or a size class.

v_call: TRBV11-2; d_call: .; j_call: TRBJ2-7; clone_size: .; cdr3_nt: TGTGCCAGCAGGGACCGCCAGTGGGAGCAGTACTTC; cdr3_aa: CASRDRQWEQYF
v_call: TRBV9; d_call: TRBD1; j_call: TRBJ2-7; clone_size: .; cdr3_nt: TGTGCCAGCAGCTCAAGGGACAGAGCCTACGAGCAGTACTTC; cdr3_aa: CASSSRDRAYEQYF
v_call: TRBV27; d_call: TRBD1; j_call: TRBJ2-2; clone_size: .; cdr3_nt: TGTGCCAGCGGGAGGGACAGGGCCGCCGGGGAGCTGTTTTTT; cdr3_aa: CASGRDRAAGELFF
v_call: TRBV5-1; d_call: .; j_call: TRBJ2-3; clone_size: .; cdr3_nt: TGCGCCAGCAGCCCATTCGGGAGCACAGATACGCAGTATTTT; cdr3_aa: CASSPFGSTDTQYF
v_call: TRBV7-6; d_call: .; j_call: TRBJ2-7; clone_size: .; cdr3_nt: TGTGCCAGCAGCGAAGAATTTTCTGCGAAGTACTTC; cdr3_aa: CASSEEFSAKYF
v_call: TRBV5-6; d_call: .; j_call: TRBJ2-2; clone_size: .; cdr3_nt: TGTGCCAGCAGCTCGCAAGAGGGGCCCGGGGAGCTGTTTTTT; cdr3_aa: CASSSQEGPGELFF
v_call: TRBV9; d_call: .; j_call: TRBJ2-5; clone_size: .; cdr3_nt: TGTGCCAGCAGCGGCGGGACAGAGCAAGAGACCCAGTACTTC; cdr3_aa: CASSGGTEQETQYF
v_call: TRBV4-1; d_call: TRBD2; j_call: TRBJ2-7; clone_size: .; cdr3_nt: TGCGCCAGCAGCCAAGCTACGGGAGGGCCGTACGAGCAGTACTTC; cdr3_aa: CASSQATGGPYEQYF
v_call: TRBV1; d_call: .; j_call: TRBJ2-2; clone_size: .; cdr3_nt: TGCACCAGCAGCCAAGCGGGACTAGCGGGAGGGAATTGCACCGGGGAGCTGTTTTTT; cdr3_aa: CTSSQAGLAGGNCTGELFF
v_call: TRBV9; d_call: .; j_call: TRBJ2-1; clone_size: once; cdr3_nt: TGTGCCAGCAGCGTAGAGACCCCCCCCACGACGGTTGAGCAGTTCTTC; cdr3_aa: CASSVETPPTTVEQFF
v_call: TRBV19; d_call: .; j_call: TRBJ2-1; clone_size: .; cdr3_nt: TGTGCCAGTAGCCCCTTCGGTAATGAGCAGTTCTTC; cdr3_aa: CASSPFGNEQFF
v_call: TRBV7-9; d_call: TRBD1; j_call: TRBJ2-7; clone_size: .; cdr3_nt: TGTGCCAGCAGCGGCCAGGACAGGGCAGCTTACGAGCAGTACTTC; cdr3_aa: CASSGQDRAAYEQYF
v_call: TRBV27; d_call: .; j_call: TRBJ1-5; clone_size: .; cdr3_nt: TGTGCCAGCAAACAGACAGCCAACAATCAGCCCCAGCATTTT; cdr3_aa: CASKQTANNQPQHF
v_call: TRBV7-9; d_call: .; j_call: TRBJ1-1; clone_size: .; cdr3_nt: TGTGCCAGCAGCTTAAGCGGGAGGGGCACTGAAGCTTTCTTT; cdr3_aa: CASSLSGRGTEAFF
v_call: TRBV9; d_call: .; j_call: TRBJ1-3; clone_size: .; cdr3_nt: TGTGCCAGCAGCGAACCTGCGGGAAACACCATATATTTT; cdr3_aa: CASSEPAGNTIYF
v_call: TRBV13; d_call: .; j_call: TRBJ1-1; clone_size: .; cdr3_nt: TGTGCCAGCAGCCCCCCGCCTTCCAACACTGAAGCTTTCTTT; cdr3_aa: CASSPPPSNTEAFF
v_call: TRBV27; d_call: TRBD2; j_call: TRBJ2-7; clone_size: .; cdr3_nt: TGTGCCAGCAGTTTATCCTGGACTAGCCTTAGCTCCTACGAGCAGTACTTC; cdr3_aa: CASSLSWTSLSSYEQYF
v_call: TRBV20-1; d_call: TRBD2; j_call: TRBJ2-7; clone_size: .; cdr3_nt: TGCAGTGCTAATCGGGGGGGCGAGCAGTACTTC; cdr3_aa: CSANRGGEQYF
v_call: TRBV19; d_call: TRBD1; j_call: TRBJ2-7; clone_size: .; cdr3_nt: TGTGCCAGTAGCGCCGGGACAGTTTCCTACGAGCAGTACTTT; cdr3_aa: CASSAGTVSYEQYF
v_call: TRBV9; d_call: .; j_call: TRBJ2-1; clone_size: .; cdr3_nt: TGTGCCAGCAGCGTCCCCAACAATGAGCAGTTCTTC; cdr3_aa: CASSVPNNEQFF
v_call: TRBV19; d_call: .; j_call: TRBJ1-3; clone_size: .; cdr3_nt: TGTGCCAGTAGATGGGGGCCGGGCTCTGGAAACACCATATATTTT; cdr3_aa: CASRWGPGSGNTIYF
v_call: TRBV2; d_call: .; j_call: TRBJ2-7; clone_size: .; cdr3_nt: TGTGCCAGCAGTGAAGGGGCAATTAGCTCCTACGAGCAGTACTTC; cdr3_aa: CASSEGAISSYEQYF
v_call: TRBV6-4; d_call: TRBD2; j_call: TRBJ2-5; clone_size: .; cdr3_nt: TGTGCCAGCAGTGACTGGGAGGGGGAGACCCAGTACTTC; cdr3_aa: CASSDWEGETQYF
v_call: TRBV7-9; d_call: TRBD2; j_call: TRBJ2-1; clone_size: .; cdr3_nt: TGTGCCAGCAGCCCCCCGACTAGCGGGTCCTACAATGAGCAGTTCTTC; cdr3_aa: CASSPPTSGSYNEQFF
v_call: TRBV4-1; d_call: .; j_call: TRBJ2-2; clone_size: once; cdr3_nt: TGCGCCAGCAGCCAAGTTAAGGAGAAGAGGGACACCGGGGAGCTGTTTTTT; cdr3_aa: CASSQVKEKRDTGELFF
v_call: TRBV28; d_call: TRBD2; j_call: TRBJ2-7; clone_size: .; cdr3_nt: TGTGCCAGCATGAGACTAGCGGGAGACTACGAGCAGTACTTC; cdr3_aa: CASMRLAGDYEQYF
v_call: TRBV28; d_call: TRBD1; j_call: TRBJ1-1; clone_size: .; cdr3_nt: TGTGCCAGCGGCCTCATGCGGGACAGGGCCACTGAAGCTTTCTTT; cdr3_aa: CASGLMRDRATEAFF
v_call: TRBV7-9; d_call: .; j_call: TRBJ2-5; clone_size: .; cdr3_nt: TGTGCCAGTGAAGACCGGGATCAAGAGACCCAGTACTTC; cdr3_aa: CASEDRDQETQYF
v_call: TRBV4-2; d_call: .; j_call: TRBJ1-3; clone_size: .; cdr3_nt: TGTGCCAGCAGCCACCAGGGATCGTCCTCTGGAAACACCATATATTTT; cdr3_aa: CASSHQGSSSGNTIYF
v_call: TRBV27; d_call: .; j_call: TRBJ2-7; clone_size: .; cdr3_nt: TGTGCCAGCCTCGGGGGGCACGAGCAGTACTTC; cdr3_aa: CASLGGHEQYF
v_call: TRBV19; d_call: .; j_call: TRBJ1-1; clone_size: .; cdr3_nt: TGTGCCAGTAGTTTAAGTTATGGGTACACTGAAGCTTTCTTT; cdr3_aa: CASSLSYGYTEAFF
v_call: TRBV7-6; d_call: .; j_call: TRBJ2-7; clone_size: .; cdr3_nt: TGTGCCAGCAGCCCTGGTACCTCCTACGAGCAGTACTTC; cdr3_aa: CASSPGTSYEQYF
v_call: TRBV4-1; d_call: .; j_call: TRBJ1-2; clone_size: .; cdr3_nt: TGCGCCAGCAGCCCCTATCCGAGGGAGGGGAATGGCTACACCTTC; cdr3_aa: CASSPYPREGNGYTF
v_call: TRBV7-9; d_call: .; j_call: TRBJ2-7; clone_size: .; cdr3_nt: TGTGCCAGCAGCTTAGCGATTCAGGGCCCCTACGAGCAGTACTTC; cdr3_aa: CASSLAIQGPYEQYF
v_call: TRBV4-1; d_call: .; j_call: TRBJ2-2; clone_size: .; cdr3_nt: TGCGCCAGCAGCCAAGCTGGCCCAGCGGAGACGAACACCGGGGAGCTGTTTTTT; cdr3_aa: CASSQAGPAETNTGELFF
v_call: TRBV9; d_call: .; j_call: TRBJ2-5; clone_size: .; cdr3_nt: TGTGCCAGCAGCGTAGGGGGGCTCCAAGAGACCCAGTACTTC; cdr3_aa: CASSVGGLQETQYF
v_call: TRBV13; d_call: .; j_call: TRBJ2-7; clone_size: .; cdr3_nt: TGTGCCAGCAGCTTACCGGCAGGGGACGAGCAGTACTTC; cdr3_aa: CASSLPAGDEQYF
v_call: TRBV10-3; d_call: TRBD2; j_call: TRBJ2-7; clone_size: .; cdr3_nt: TGTGCCAACAGTTATAGCGGGAGAGATGCAAACGAGCAGTACTTC; cdr3_aa: CANSYSGRDANEQYF
v_call: TRBV5-6; d_call: .; j_call: TRBJ1-2; clone_size: once; cdr3_nt: TGTGCCAGCAGCTTGGTACTGGGTGGAGGCATAAGGGACTATGGCTACACCTTC; cdr3_aa: CASSLVLGGGIRDYGYTF
v_call: TRBV27; d_call: .; j_call: TRBJ2-3; clone_size: .; cdr3_nt: TGTGCCAGCAGTCTCCGTTCGGGGGTACAGTATTTT; cdr3_aa: CASSLRSGVQYF
v_call: TRBV4-2; d_call: .; j_call: TRBJ1-4; clone_size: .; cdr3_nt: TGTGCCAGCAGCCAAGGGGGGCAGTCCCCTGAAAAACTGTTTTTT; cdr3_aa: CASSQGGQSPEKLFF
v_call: TRBV4-1; d_call: .; j_call: TRBJ2-7; clone_size: .; cdr3_nt: TGCGCCAGCAGCCAAGTTCGCGGGGCGACCTACGAGCAGTACTTC; cdr3_aa: CASSQVRGATYEQYF
v_call: TRBV2; d_call: TRBD2; j_call: TRBJ2-5; clone_size: .; cdr3_nt: TGTGCCAGCAGTTTTGGACTAGCGGGAGGGGGAGAGACCCAGTACTTC; cdr3_aa: CASSFGLAGGGETQYF
v_call: TRBV5-4; d_call: TRBD2; j_call: TRBJ2-2; clone_size: .; cdr3_nt: TGTGCCAGCAGCGGGACTAGCGGATACACCGGGGAGCTGTTTTTT; cdr3_aa: CASSGTSGYTGELFF
v_call: TRBV27; d_call: .; j_call: TRBJ2-1; clone_size: .; cdr3_nt: TGTGCCAGCAGTTTATCTTCCTATACTCACAATGAGCAGTTCTTC; cdr3_aa: CASSLSSYTHNEQFF
v_call: TRBV10-2; d_call: .; j_call: TRBJ2-1; clone_size: .; cdr3_nt: TGCGCCAGCAGTGAGGACAGTTACAATGAGCAGTTCTTC; cdr3_aa: CASSEDSYNEQFF
v_call: TRBV27; d_call: .; j_call: TRBJ1-1; clone_size: few; cdr3_nt: TGTGCCAGCAGTCAGACAGAGAACACTGAAGCTTTCTTT; cdr3_aa: CASSQTENTEAFF
v_call: TRBV6-6; d_call: .; j_call: TRBJ2-7; clone_size: .; cdr3_nt: TGTGCCAGCAGTCCTACAGGAAGAACCTACGAGCAGTACTTC; cdr3_aa: CASSPTGRTYEQYF
v_call: TRBV13; d_call: .; j_call: TRBJ2-5; clone_size: .; cdr3_nt: TGTGCCAGCAGCTTAGTAAACGGACAAGAGACCCAGTACTTC; cdr3_aa: CASSLVNGQETQYF
v_call: TRBV28; d_call: .; j_call: TRBJ2-7; clone_size: .; cdr3_nt: TGTGCCAGCAAACTAACAGCTGCCTACGAGCAGTACTTC; cdr3_aa: CASKLTAAYEQYF
v_call: TRBV15; d_call: TRBD2; j_call: TRBJ2-1; clone_size: .; cdr3_nt: TGTGCCACCAGCAGTAGACTAGCGGGGGTGGCCTACAATGAGCAGTTCTTC; cdr3_aa: CATSSRLAGVAYNEQFF
v_call: TRBV29-1; d_call: TRBD2; j_call: TRBJ2-5; clone_size: .; cdr3_nt: TGCAGCGTTGTAACGGCTAGCGGGAGTGAGACCCAGTACTTC; cdr3_aa: CSVVTASGSETQYF
v_call: TRBV10-1; d_call: TRBD1; j_call: TRBJ2-2; clone_size: .; cdr3_nt: TGCGCCAGCAGTGAGTCGAATTGGGGGACAGGCGGGACCGGGGAGCTGTTTTTT; cdr3_aa: CASSESNWGTGGTGELFF